This T cell receptor beta chain was recovered during a study of blood T cell repertoires in COVID-19. Repertoires were generated with immunoSEQ multiplex PCR, while TCRdb's copy carries only in-frame clones and drops some. The sample lists a few hundred thousand clones; around 86% were seen once. Germline CDR1 MNHEY, CDR2 SVGEGT. This CDR3 has 15 amino acids. The V gene lost 6 bases and the J gene lost 5 bases, with 19 bases spanning the gap. The sample holds a few counts of this clone. Specimen: peripheral blood. The genes are TRBV6-2 or TRBV6-3 and TRBJ1-1; D not resolved. The clonotype originates from a man between 40 and 49 years old who had recovered from COVID-19. DNA for the CDR3: TGTGCCAGCAGCCTTCGATTCGGAGGAGAGACTGAAGCTTTCTTT. Translating it yields CASSLRFGGETEAFF.